The rows below give T cell receptor beta chains drawn from one sample of a study of blood T cell repertoires in COVID-19. The protocol was immunoSEQ multiplex PCR, while the TCRdb copy is restricted to in-frame clones and leaves out a portion. The table lists more than 95,000 clones, 75% to 90% of them singletons. The sample consisted of peripheral blood. These TCRs come from a human donor in a cohort sampled during active or convalescent COVID-19. CDR3s include the opening cysteine and the closing phenylalanine or tryptophan. Each record gives: J gene, V gene, clone size, D gene, CDR3 protein, CDR3 DNA. A D gene is named only where the DNA matches it firmly. Size is omitted from some rows. Given values are once, few, many or a class for expanded clones.

J: TRBJ2-1; V: TRBV24-1; size: NA; D: TRBD2; CDR3: CATSDQTLAGDSHEQFF; DNA: TGTGCCACCAGTGACCAAACCCTAGCGGGGGATTCCCATGAGCAGTTCTTC
J: TRBJ1-2; V: TRBV28; size: NA; D: NA; CDR3: CAGGQGQYGYTF; DNA: TGTGCCGGAGGGCAGGGTCAATATGGCTACACCTTC
J: TRBJ1-5; V: TRBV9; size: NA; D: NA; CDR3: CASSVDADQPQHF; DNA: TGTGCCAGCAGCGTAGATGCGGATCAGCCCCAGCATTTT
J: TRBJ2-7; V: TRBV24-1; size: NA; D: NA; CDR3: CATSDSWTPYEQYF; DNA: TGTGCCACCAGTGATTCCTGGACACCATACGAGCAGTACTTC
J: TRBJ2-5; V: TRBV18; size: NA; D: TRBD1; CDR3: CASSPGQGASRQTQYF; DNA: TGTGCCAGCTCACCGGGACAGGGGGCTTCCCGGCAGACCCAGTACTTC
J: TRBJ1-1; V: TRBV6-2/TRBV6-3; size: NA; D: TRBD1; CDR3: CASSHDRGAFF; DNA: TGTGCCAGCAGCCACGACAGGGGAGCTTTCTTT
J: TRBJ2-5; V: TRBV30; size: once; D: TRBD1; CDR3: CAWSAGTGVETQYF; DNA: TGTGCCTGGAGTGCCGGGACAGGGGTTGAGACCCAGTACTTC
J: TRBJ2-1; V: TRBV5-1; size: NA; D: TRBD1; CDR3: CASSWQGAGNEQFF; DNA: TGCGCCAGCAGCTGGCAGGGGGCAGGTAATGAGCAGTTCTTC
J: TRBJ1-5; V: TRBV5-6; size: NA; D: NA; CDR3: CASSPNRGQPQHF; DNA: TGTGCCAGCAGCCCCAACCGCGGTCAGCCCCAGCATTTT
J: TRBJ1-1; V: TRBV18; size: NA; D: TRBD1; CDR3: CASSPRGGGQAVEAFF; DNA: TGTGCCAGCTCACCACGTGGAGGCGGACAGGCCGTTGAAGCTTTCTTT
J: TRBJ2-3; V: TRBV28; size: NA; D: TRBD2; CDR3: CASSLLAGDVDTQYF; DNA: TGTGCCAGCAGTTTGTTAGCGGGTGATGTTGATACGCAGTATTTT
J: TRBJ2-1; V: TRBV11-3; size: NA; D: TRBD1; CDR3: CASSLRDRDDEQFF; DNA: TGTGCCAGCAGCTTGAGGGACAGGGACGATGAGCAGTTCTTC
J: TRBJ1-2; V: TRBV7-2; size: few; D: NA; CDR3: CASSSPRVRGYGYTF; DNA: TGTGCCAGCAGCTCCCCCAGGGTGAGAGGCTATGGCTACACCTTC
J: TRBJ2-1; V: TRBV5-1; size: NA; D: TRBD1; CDR3: CASSPGQGTYNEQFF; DNA: TGCGCCAGCAGCCCCGGACAGGGGACCTACAATGAGCAGTTCTTC
J: TRBJ2-5; V: TRBV7-7; size: once; D: NA; CDR3: CASSLGLQGEETQYF; DNA: TGTGCTAGCAGCTTAGGGCTTCAGGGTGAGGAGACCCAGTACTTC
J: TRBJ2-5; V: TRBV28; size: NA; D: NA; CDR3: CASRGDFQETQYF; DNA: TGTGCCAGCAGGGGGGACTTCCAAGAGACCCAGTACTTC
J: TRBJ1-5; V: TRBV5-4; size: once; D: NA; CDR3: CASSSFSRGNQPQHF; DNA: TGTGCCAGCAGCTCCTTCTCGCGCGGCAATCAGCCCCAGCATTTT
J: TRBJ1-1; V: TRBV5-6; size: NA; D: TRBD1; CDR3: CASSSPGTANTEAFF; DNA: TGTGCCAGCAGCTCACCAGGGACAGCGAACACTGAAGCTTTCTTT
J: TRBJ1-5; V: TRBV7-9; size: NA; D: NA; CDR3: CASSLESTGTSNQPQHF; DNA: TGTGCCAGCAGCCTAGAAAGTACAGGGACGAGCAATCAGCCCCAGCATTTT
J: TRBJ2-5; V: TRBV19; size: NA; D: NA; CDR3: CASAQGHRPGETQYF; DNA: TGTGCCAGTGCCCAGGGACACCGTCCGGGAGAGACCCAGTACTTC
J: TRBJ1-2; V: TRBV4-3; size: NA; D: NA; CDR3: CASSPRTQNYGYTF; DNA: TGCGCCAGCAGCCCCAGAACACAGAACTATGGCTACACCTTC
J: TRBJ1-1; V: TRBV6-5; size: NA; D: TRBD1; CDR3: CASSYWQGAMNTEAFF; DNA: TGTGCCAGCAGTTACTGGCAGGGGGCCATGAACACTGAAGCTTTCTTT
J: TRBJ1-6; V: TRBV10-3; size: NA; D: TRBD1; CDR3: CAISSSGTDSPLHF; DNA: TGTGCCATCAGTTCTTCCGGGACAGATTCACCCCTCCACTTT
J: TRBJ1-5; V: TRBV12-3/TRBV12-4; size: NA; D: NA; CDR3: CASSSRGQPQHF; DNA: TGTGCCAGCAGCTCCAGGGGTCAGCCCCAGCATTTT
J: TRBJ1-2; V: TRBV5-1; size: NA; D: TRBD1; CDR3: CASSPGGTGEGYGYTF; DNA: TGCGCCAGCAGCCCCGGGGGGACAGGGGAAGGCTATGGCTACACCTTC
J: TRBJ1-5; V: TRBV2; size: few; D: TRBD1; CDR3: CAISDRENQPQHF; DNA: TGTGCTATTTCGGACAGGGAGAATCAGCCCCAGCATTTT
J: TRBJ2-7; V: TRBV25-1; size: NA; D: TRBD1; CDR3: CARRDRGYEQYF; DNA: TGTGCCAGGAGGGACAGGGGGTACGAGCAGTACTTC
J: TRBJ1-2; V: TRBV5-1; size: NA; D: TRBD1; CDR3: CASSRQPGTGDPINYGYTF; DNA: TGCGCCAGCAGCCGCCAGCCCGGGACAGGGGACCCCATTAACTATGGCTACACCTTC
J: TRBJ2-7; V: TRBV5-1; size: NA; D: TRBD2; CDR3: CASSLGEGHEQYF; DNA: TGCGCCAGCAGCCTGGGGGAGGGGCACGAGCAGTACTTC
J: TRBJ1-4; V: TRBV6-5; size: NA; D: TRBD1; CDR3: CASTRTGDEKLFF; DNA: TGTGCCAGCACGCGGACAGGGGATGAAAAACTGTTTTTT
J: TRBJ1-1; V: TRBV5-1; size: NA; D: NA; CDR3: CASSPGANTEAFF; DNA: TGCGCCAGCAGCCCGGGAGCGAACACTGAAGCTTTCTTT
J: TRBJ1-5; V: TRBV7-9; size: NA; D: NA; CDR3: CASSLLEGQPQHF; DNA: TGTGCCAGCAGCTTACTGGAGGGCCAGCCCCAGCATTTT
J: TRBJ1-5; V: TRBV28; size: NA; D: NA; CDR3: CASSWRGGSNQPQHF; DNA: TGTGCCAGCAGTTGGAGGGGAGGAAGCAATCAGCCCCAGCATTTT
J: TRBJ2-5; V: TRBV29-1; size: once; D: NA; CDR3: CSVLSVNQETQYF; DNA: TGCAGCGTTCTCTCCGTAAACCAAGAGACCCAGTACTTC
J: TRBJ2-2; V: TRBV7-8; size: NA; D: TRBD1; CDR3: CASSRGQANTGELFF; DNA: TGTGCCAGCAGCAGGGGGCAAGCGAACACCGGGGAGCTGTTTTTT
J: TRBJ2-3; V: TRBV7-2; size: NA; D: TRBD2; CDR3: CASSLLRGGGLTTDTQYF; DNA: TGTGCCAGCAGCTTACTTAGGGGCGGGGGTTTAACAACAGATACGCAGTATTTT
J: TRBJ2-2; V: TRBV24-1; size: NA; D: TRBD2; CDR3: CATSPGGLSGELFF; DNA: TGTGCCACCAGTCCCGGGGGGTTATCCGGGGAGCTGTTTTTT
J: TRBJ2-5; V: TRBV5-4; size: NA; D: TRBD2; CDR3: CASSRNSGGTQETQYF; DNA: TGTGCCAGCAGCAGAAATAGCGGGGGTACTCAAGAGACCCAGTACTTC
J: TRBJ2-3; V: TRBV27; size: once; D: TRBD1; CDR3: CASSTITGGAGTDTQYF; DNA: TGTGCCAGCAGTACTATTACAGGGGGCGCAGGCACAGATACGCAGTATTTT
J: TRBJ2-2; V: TRBV24-1; size: NA; D: NA; CDR3: CATSEDAINTGELFF; DNA: TGTGCCACCAGTGAAGATGCGATTAACACCGGGGAGCTGTTTTTT
J: TRBJ2-3; V: TRBV5-6; size: NA; D: TRBD1; CDR3: CASSSGTGLGDTQYF; DNA: TGTGCCAGCAGCTCCGGGACAGGGCTAGGGGATACGCAGTATTTT
J: TRBJ1-3; V: TRBV15; size: NA; D: TRBD1; CDR3: CATTPGGEGNTIYF; DNA: TGTGCCACCACTCCAGGGGGAGAAGGAAACACCATATATTTT
J: TRBJ1-3; V: TRBV7-9; size: NA; D: NA; CDR3: CASSTTGIGSGNTIYF; DNA: TGTGCCAGCAGCACTACAGGGATAGGGTCTGGAAACACCATATATTTT
J: TRBJ2-7; V: TRBV5-6; size: NA; D: NA; CDR3: CASSPGHYYEQYF; DNA: TGTGCCAGCAGCCCGGGACACTACTACGAGCAGTACTTC
J: TRBJ1-6; V: TRBV9; size: NA; D: NA; CDR3: CASSVAGGTGDSPLHF; DNA: TGTGCCAGCAGCGTAGCCGGGGGAACGGGTGATTCACCCCTCCACTTT
J: TRBJ1-3; V: TRBV5-1; size: few; D: NA; CDR3: CASSFSITGTGNTIYF; DNA: TGCGCCAGCAGCTTTTCCATAACAGGGACAGGAAACACCATATATTTT
J: TRBJ1-2; V: TRBV4-1; size: NA; D: TRBD1; CDR3: CASSQGTGVSGYTF; DNA: TGCGCCAGCAGCCAGGGGACAGGGGTGAGTGGCTACACCTTC
J: TRBJ1-5; V: TRBV19; size: NA; D: NA; CDR3: CATRLEGGYSNQPQHF; DNA: TGTGCCACCAGACTCGAGGGGGGGTATAGCAATCAGCCCCAGCATTTT